What follows describes a single T cell receptor beta chain. The sample originates from a study of shared clonotypes between healthy human individuals. Study as a whole: Three CD4 naive, three CD4 memory, two CD8 naive and one CD8 memory plate were used per donor.

Germline assignment: CDR1 SGHAT and CDR2 FQNNGV. CDR3 length: 16 amino acids. Trimming removed 8 bases from V and 1 base from J, with 20 bases in between. Per the original data handling: ImmunoSEQ yielded junction-only sequences lacking quality scores, so filtering differed. Only in-frame clones appear in the TCRdb table, and some are missing; sequencing was by immunoSEQ multiplex PCR. V and J calls and clone size are as listed in that table; D and trimming were resolved from the DNA. The repertoire includes about 1.1 million clones, roughly 80% of them detected once, and roughly 0.82% sits in the top ten.

This sequence originates from a man between 18 and 35 years old in good health. Some clones in this sample may be carry-over from other donors' samples. The rearrangement links TRBV11-2 to TRBJ1-1; possible D gene TRBD1, 5 bases. The sample taken for sequencing was memory CD4+ T cells from PBMCs. Subset of the sample: CD45RA-negative fraction. CDR3 sequence (DNA): TGTGCCAGCGGTATACGGCCCGGGACGGCGAACACTGAAGCTTTCTTT. It translates to CASGIRPGTANTEAFF.